This TCR beta chain was captured by sequencing in a study of cytomegalovirus exposure and HLA in healthy donors. The wider study: Approximately 77 million unique TCRs from HLA-typed donors were held in an early release of data.

Study outcomes and limitations: Sequencing likely produced, as an artifact, a cluster of highly shared sequence variants. Cytomegalovirus status, reportedly, was diagnosed with high specificity and sensitivity by the classifier. Trimming of TCR beta V- and J-genes showed a link, identified in a later analysis, to a missense DCLRE1C variant.

The PCR was carried out with 60 Vbeta primers and 13 Jbeta primers. Sequencing used immunoSEQ multiplex PCR; TCRdb keeps in-frame clones, though not all of them. The sample holds almost 200,000 clones, around 78% seen once. There are 15 residues in the CDR3. Trimming took off 3 bases at V and 1 base at J, with 10 bases between the two ends. From germline, CDR1 is SGHRS and CDR2 YFSETQ. Comments on this clone: As yet, its antigen is unknown.

V and J are TRBV5-1 and TRBJ1-4, with a weak D call TRBD1 (5 bases). This TCR was sampled from a man aged 30-40 years in good health and CMV-seronegative. The sample taken for sequencing was PBMCs. The chain's CDR3 is CASSSSQGTNEKLFF. The CDR3 coding sequence is TGCGCCAGCAGCTCCTCCCAGGGAACTAATGAAAAACTGTTTTTT.